This TCR beta chain was identified during a study of cytomegalovirus exposure and HLA in healthy donors. V gave up 8 bases and J gave up 6 bases, with 16 bases separating them. This CDR3 has 13 residues. Germline V gene lookup returns CDR1 PRHDT and CDR2 FYEKMQ (reference sequence). A multiplex PCR was run with 60 Vbeta primers and 13 Jbeta primers. Some clones are missing from TCRdb's copy, which holds only in-frame ones; the method was immunoSEQ multiplex PCR. In total, the table holds 200,000 to 250,000 clones. The receptor's source is a girl aged 2 to 10 in good health and CMV-seropositive. The chain joins TRBV13 to TRBJ1-1; D may be TRBD1 (5 bases). The sequenced sample consisted of PBMCs. The CDR3 loop is CASEFTGPSEAFF. CDR3 in DNA: TGTGCCAGCGAATTCACAGGCCCGTCTGAAGCTTTCTTT.